The 7 T cell receptor beta chains below all came from one sample that was sequenced in a study of cytomegalovirus exposure and HLA in healthy donors. The study ran its PCR with 60 Vbeta and 13 Jbeta primers. Sequenced by immunoSEQ multiplex PCR; TCRdb stores in-frame clones only, minus some. Its listing shows approximately 45,000 clones. Sequences were obtained from PBMCs. These receptors all stem from a male donor in good health and CMV-seronegative.

Here the CDR3 DNA reads TGTGCCAGCAGCCGGGACTCTTCACCCTACAATGAGCAGTTCTTC. Its translation: CASSRDSSPYNEQFF. This sequence joins TRBV5-4 and TRBJ2-1; possibly TRBD2 for D (6 bases). V lost 4 bases and J lost 2, with 13 bases in between. Germline V gene lookup returns CDR1 SGHNT and CDR2 YYREEE (reference sequence). This CDR3 is 15 amino acids long.

V and J are TRBV7-6 and TRBJ2-7; D is uncertain. V lost 5 bases, J lost 4 bases, and 18 bases lay in between. Germline values: CDR1 SGHVS, CDR2 FNYEAQ. The length of the CDR3 is 15 residues. The CDR3 protein is CASSPDQAEAYEQYF. The CDR3 DNA is TGTGCCAGCAGCCCCGATCAGGCAGAAGCTTACGAGCAGTACTTC.

The genes are TRBV5-4 and TRBJ2-2; 8 bases are a match to TRBD1. The CDR3 is 18 amino acids. In germline, CDR1 is SGHNT, CDR2 YYREEE (reference sequence). The V gene end was trimmed by 0 bases and the J gene end by 5 bases; junction bases not matched to a gene: 12. This CDR3 reads CASSLAGSDRVDTGELFF. The CDR3 coding sequence is TGTGCCAGCAGCTTGGCCGGTTCGGACAGGGTGGATACCGGGGAGCTGTTTTTT.

V is TRBV5-1 and J is TRBJ2-2; TRBD2 aligns across 11 bases. Losses at the gene ends were 2 bases for V and 0 bases for J; bases not matched to a gene: 6. The CDR3 covers 18 residues. CDR1 SGHRS and CDR2 YFSETQ come from the germline V gene. CDR3 nucleotide sequence: TGCGCCAGCAGCTTTGGTATGGGACTAGCGGCGAACACCGGGGAGCTGTTTTTT. Amino acids: CASSFGMGLAANTGELFF.

V is TRBV18 and J is TRBJ1-2, with D hard to call. This CDR3 region has 14 residues. Trimming cost V 3 bases and J 8 bases, with 16 bases left between them. The germline gives CDR1 KGHSH, CDR2 LQKENI. Here the CDR3 DNA reads TGTGCCAGCTCACCCGAGGTTCTGGGTGAGGGCTACACCTTC. This encodes CASSPEVLGEGYTF.

This rearrangement joins TRBV5-6 to TRBJ2-5, with 9 positions matching TRBD1. Losses at the gene ends were 1 base for V and 2 bases for J; bases not matched to a gene: 9. The CDR3 contains 17 residues. Germline loops: CDR1 SGHDT, CDR2 YYEEEE. The chain's CDR3 is CASSLSKQGAVQETQYF. The CDR3 nucleotides read TGTGCCAGCAGCTTGTCGAAACAGGGGGCGGTTCAAGAGACCCAGTACTTC.

The chain recombines TRBV18 with TRBJ1-2; D may be TRBD1 (5 bases). Germline assignment: CDR1 KGHSH and CDR2 LQKENI. The length of the CDR3 is 13 residues. V dropped 5 bases and J dropped 7 bases, with 14 bases sitting between them. CDR3 in amino acids: CASSSDGQVGYTF. The CDR3 nucleotides are TGTGCCAGCTCATCCGACGGACAAGTTGGCTACACCTTC.